The 30 T cell receptor beta chains given below trace back to one sample, sequenced in a study of CD8+ T cells in alopecia areata. Sequencing used cDNA as its template, made by extracting RNA and reverse transcribing it. The method was immunoSEQ multiplex PCR; TCRdb's version includes in-frame clones alone and lacks a portion of them. The table lists some 51,000 clones, around 96% of them singletons, with roughly 24% in the top ten. The specimen was CD8+ T cells sorted from blood, collected at week 0. The receptors were gathered from a human donor with alopecia areata.

V is TRBV19 and J is TRBJ2-1; no definite D call. The CDR3 runs to 15 residues. The germline V gene encodes CDR1 LNHDA and CDR2 SQIVND (reference sequence). The V gene lost 5 bases and the J gene lost 8 bases, with 19 bases spanning the gap. The CDR3 DNA sequence: TGTGCCAGTAGTCGAACGCGGACGGCCTCGGATGAGCAGTTCTTC. It is translated as CASSRTRTASDEQFF.

The chain carries TRBV30 and TRBJ2-7, with TRBD2 as a possible D gene (7 bases). Between the trimmed V and J ends, which lost 3 bases and 6 bases, there was a span of 21 bases. Germline values: CDR1 GTSNPN, CDR2 SVGIG (reference sequence). This CDR3 is 15 amino acids long. This CDR3 reads CAWSYPGGGLGEQYF. The CDR3 bases are TGTGCCTGGAGCTACCCTGGGGGGGGGCTGGGCGAGCAGTACTTC.

The CDR3, as DNA: TGTGCCAGCAGTTACCTAAGCGGGGGCCGCACAGATACGCAGTATTTT. This gives the protein CASSYLSGGRTDTQYF. The chain joins TRBV6-5 to TRBJ2-3, with TRBD2 matching over 8 bases. The CDR3 extends over 16 amino acids. V shed 2 bases and J 1 base; nucleotides not matched to a gene: 5. The V gene's germline CDR1 is MNHEY and CDR2 SVGAGI.

V is TRBV2 and J is TRBJ2-7; 8 nucleotides agree with TRBD1. Germline CDR1 is SNHLY and CDR2 is FYNNEI. Losses at the gene ends were 4 bases for V and 3 bases for J; bases not matched to a gene: 2. The CDR3 has 13 residues. CDR3 sequence (DNA): TGTGCCAGCAGTGGGGACAGGAGCTACGAGCAGTACTTC. It is translated as CASSGDRSYEQYF.

J is TRBJ2-7 and V is TRBV11-2; weak D call: TRBD1 (6 bases). The CDR3 spans 17 residues. Germline CDR1 reads SGHAT; CDR2 reads FQNNGV. Deletions cut 3 bases from V and 0 bases from J, with 18 bases between. The CDR3 region has the DNA TGTGCCAGCAGCTTTGAGGCACAGGGAGTCTTCTCCTACGAGCAGTACTTC. Translation gives CASSFEAQGVFSYEQYF.

V gene TRBV7-9 combines with J gene TRBJ2-7; no firm D call. This CDR3 region has 13 residues. The V end was cut by 5 bases, the J end by 1 base, with 9 bases between. The germline V gene has CDR1 SEHNR and CDR2 FQNEAQ (reference sequence). CDR3 sequence (DNA): TGTGCCAGCAGCGACCAACCGTCCTACGAGCAGTACTTC. Protein product: CASSDQPSYEQYF.

The chain recombines TRBV4-1 with TRBJ2-7; no clear D gene. V dropped 1 base and J dropped 2 bases, with 6 bases sitting between them. Germline values: CDR1 MGHRA, CDR2 YSYEKL. The CDR3 sequence is 13 residues long. CDR3 bases: TGCGCCAGCAGCCAAGCCGAGACCTACGAGCAGTACTTC. It translates to CASSQAETYEQYF.

The gene calls are TRBV6-6 and TRBJ2-3; TRBD2 matches at 7 bases. The germline gives CDR1 MNHNY, CDR2 SVGAGI (reference sequence). With 2 bases clipped from V and 2 bases from J, the junction kept 7 bases outside the gene matches. This CDR3 has 16 residues. CDR3 nucleotides: TGTGCCAGCAGTTACGCATCGGGACTAACCACAGATACGCAGTATTTT. As protein: CASSYASGLTTDTQYF.

The V gene is TRBV27, the J gene TRBJ1-1, with D possibly matching TRBD1 (6 bases). CDR1 and CDR2 (germline): MNHEY, SMNVEV (reference sequence). The CDR3 totals 15 residues. Trimming removed 2 bases at V and 4 bases at J, with 14 bases between. In DNA, the CDR3 is TGTGCCAGCAGTTTAGAGGTGAAGGGGGGCACTGAAGCTTTCTTT. Amino acids: CASSLEVKGGTEAFF.

Of note for this clone: One end of the junction varies from germline; a read error may be responsible. Here the CDR3 DNA reads TGTGCCAGCAGCCATTCGACAGGATACGGGCAGTACTTC. This sequence encodes CASSHSTGYGQYF. V usage is TRBV5-5 and J usage is TRBJ2-7, with TRBD1 as a possible D gene (6 bases). The CDR3 contains 13 residues. Germline V gives CDR1 SGHKS, CDR2 YYEKEE (reference sequence).

The V and J genes are TRBV7-8 and TRBJ2-5; D is unresolved. The germline V gene encodes CDR1 SGHVS and CDR2 FQNEAQ. V shed 5 bases and J shed 7 bases, with 17 bases lying between them. The CDR3 loop spans 14 amino acids. The DNA for the CDR3 is TGTGCCAGCAGCCTAAGGTCGCTAATTGGGACCCAGTACTTC. This encodes CASSLRSLIGTQYF.

This clone was observed once. The chain couples TRBV29-1 to TRBJ2-3; D perhaps matches TRBD2 (5 bases). CDR1 and CDR2 (germline): SQVTM, ANQGSEA. The CDR3 is made up of 15 amino acids. V was clipped by 3 bases and J by 2 bases, with 15 bases between them. The CDR3 nucleotides read TGCAGCGTTGATAAGCGTAGCGACGCCACAGATACGCAGTATTTT. Translating it yields CSVDKRSDATDTQYF.

The rearrangement links TRBV14 to TRBJ2-7, with D uncertain. Germline CDR1 SGHDN, CDR2 FVKESK. This CDR3 is built from 14 residues. Trimming cost V 1 base and J 1 base, with 8 bases left between them. The CDR3 region is CASSQAGASYEQYF. The CDR3 region has the DNA TGTGCCAGCAGCCAAGCGGGCGCTTCCTACGAGCAGTACTTC.

The V and J genes are TRBV30 and TRBJ1-2, with TRBD1 identical over 7 bases. Germline assignment: CDR1 GTSNPN and CDR2 SVGIG (reference sequence). With V trimmed by 0 bases and J by 4 bases, 8 bases remained unmatched. CDR3 length equals 15 residues. The CDR3 sequence is CAWSVLRGLGYGYTF. The DNA for the CDR3 is TGTGCCTGGAGTGTACTTAGGGGGCTCGGCTATGGCTACACCTTC.

The chain has TRBV27 and TRBJ1-2; 10 bases fit TRBD1. CDR1 and CDR2 (germline): MNHEY, SMNVEV (reference sequence). V trimming: 6 bases; J trimming: 2 bases; junction bases outside the gene matches: 9. CDR3 size: 16 residues. The DNA for the CDR3 is TGTGCCAGCAGAACCCGGGACAGGGGAGCCAACTATGGCTACACCTTC. Its protein product is CASRTRDRGANYGYTF.

This clone is termed medium-sized. The chain carries TRBV15 and TRBJ1-5; no definite D call. Trimming pared 7 bases from V and 0 bases from J, leaving 10 bases between. The CDR3 extends over 14 amino acids. Germline V gives CDR1 LNHNV, CDR2 YYDKDF (reference sequence). CDR3 bases: TGTGCCACCACTACGACGGATAGCAATCAGCCCCAGCATTTT. This gives the protein CATTTTDSNQPQHF.

The chain has TRBV6-1 and TRBJ2-7, with no clear D. Germline CDR1 is MNHNS and CDR2 is SASEGT. Trimming removed 6 bases from V and 2 bases from J, with 8 bases in between. The CDR3 loop spans 12 amino acids. The CDR3: CASSGFPYEQYF. The CDR3 DNA sequence: TGTGCCAGCAGCGGGTTCCCCTACGAGCAGTACTTC.

This chain connects TRBV14 to TRBJ1-4; 9 bases agree with TRBD1. This CDR3 comprises 16 residues. Trimming took 2 bases from V and 5 from J; bases not matched to a gene: 6. CDR1 and CDR2 from the germline V gene are SGHDN and FVKESK. For the CDR3, the DNA is TGTGCCAGCAGCCAATCGGACAGGGGACCAAATGAAAAACTGTTTTTT. Translation gives CASSQSDRGPNEKLFF.

The chain carries TRBV7-9 and TRBJ1-2, with a weak D call TRBD1 (5 bases). Per the germline V gene, CDR1 is SEHNR and CDR2 is FQNEAQ (reference sequence). Deletions cut 8 bases from V and 6 bases from J, with 19 bases between. CDR3 size: 14 residues. Here the CDR3 reads CASYRTSSPHGYTF. The CDR3 nucleotides read TGTGCCAGCTATAGGACATCCTCCCCTCATGGCTACACCTTC.

The chain uses TRBV7-9 and TRBJ1-2; tentative D call: TRBD1 (5 bases). This CDR3 has 14 residues. CDR1 SEHNR and CDR2 FQNEAQ come from the germline V gene (reference sequence). Trimming shortened V by 5 bases and J by 7 bases, and 17 bases separated the two germline ends. CDR3 coding DNA: TGTGCCAGCAGCACGTCCCGCCCGAGGGGTGGCTACACCTTC. The encoded protein is CASSTSRPRGGYTF.

The rearrangement uses TRBV6-6 and TRBJ2-1; unclear D gene. Deletions cut 6 bases from V and 15 bases from J, with 15 bases between. Germline values: CDR1 MNHNY, CDR2 SVGAGI (reference sequence). This CDR3 is 11 amino acids long. The DNA of the CDR3 is TGTGCCAGCAGCCCGCGGACCTGGATGTTCTTC. This gives the protein CASSPRTWMFF.

The chain carries TRBV19 and TRBJ2-1; unclear D gene. Germline V gene lookup returns CDR1 LNHDA and CDR2 SQIVND (reference sequence). The germline V and J ends were trimmed by 6 bases and 0 bases, with 6 bases remaining between them. The CDR3 consists of 13 residues. This chain's CDR3 is CASRESSYNEQFF. In DNA, the CDR3 is TGTGCCAGTAGGGAAAGCTCCTACAATGAGCAGTTCTTC.

The chain carries TRBV27 and TRBJ2-7; 12 bases line up with TRBD2. This CDR3 is 15 amino acids long. Germline loops: CDR1 MNHEY, CDR2 SMNVEV (reference sequence). Trimming at V came to 5 bases and at J to 7 bases, leaving 9 bases not matched to a gene. The CDR3 reads CASSPWTSGAGEQYF. CDR3 bases: TGTGCCAGCAGTCCCTGGACTAGCGGGGCTGGGGAGCAGTACTTC.

V gene TRBV25-1 combines with J gene TRBJ2-5; 8 nucleotides agree with TRBD1. The J call is doubtful: the DNA matches TRBJ2-7 better. The CDR3 spans 14 residues. CDR1 and CDR2 from the germline V gene are MGHDK and SYGVNS. CDR3 nucleotide sequence: TGTGCCAGCAGTACAGGGACAGGCTCCTACGAGCAGTACTTC. Translated, it gives CASSTGTGSYEQYF.

This rearrangement joins TRBV7-8 to TRBJ2-7; TRBD1 aligns across 11 bases. V lost 1 base, J lost 1 base, and 3 bases stayed unmatched. The CDR3 has 16 amino acids. Germline V gives CDR1 SGHVS, CDR2 FQNEAQ. The CDR3 DNA is TGTGCCAGCAGCTTAGTTCGGGACAGGGGGTCCTACGAGCAGTACTTC. Translated: CASSLVRDRGSYEQYF.

This rearrangement joins TRBV4-1 to TRBJ2-2; TRBD2 agrees at 7 bases. CDR3 length: 14 amino acids. Germline V lookup: CDR1 MGHRA, CDR2 YSYEKL. The J segment lost 6 bases and the V segment lost 0 bases, leaving 1 base of the junction unmatched. This CDR3 reads CASSQDREAGELFF. CDR3 sequence (DNA): TGCGCCAGCAGCCAAGACCGGGAGGCCGGGGAGCTGTTTTTT.

V is TRBV4-2 and J is TRBJ2-7, with D uncertain. The V and J ends lost 0 bases and 2 bases respectively, with 11 bases between them. Germline values: CDR1 LGHNA, CDR2 YNFKEQ. The CDR3 sequence is 15 residues long. The CDR3 is CASSQEAGYTYEQYF. The CDR3 DNA is TGTGCCAGCAGCCAAGAGGCAGGCTACACCTACGAGCAGTACTTC.

The chain combines TRBV9 with TRBJ2-7, with a weak D call TRBD1 (5 bases). Germline-derived CDR1 and CDR2 are SGDLS and YYNGEE. The V end was cut by 7 bases, the J end by 1 base, with 9 bases between. The CDR3 spans 12 residues. The CDR3 is CASGAGSYEQYF. In DNA form, the CDR3 reads TGTGCCAGCGGGGCAGGGTCCTACGAGCAGTACTTC.

The chain recombines TRBV4-1 with TRBJ1-3; a weak D match, TRBD1 (5 bases). This CDR3 region has 17 residues. The germline V gene encodes CDR1 MGHRA and CDR2 YSYEKL. Trimming removed 4 bases from V and 2 bases from J, with 18 bases in between. The CDR3 reads CASSRPGGPGPGNTIYF. As DNA, the CDR3 is TGCGCCAGCAGCCGCCCCGGAGGCCCGGGGCCTGGAAACACCATATATTTT.

This chain joins TRBV10-2 and TRBJ2-3; D may be TRBD1 (5 bases). The J call is uncertain, as TRBJ1-5 better fits the DNA end. This CDR3 has 16 amino acids. Per the germline V gene, CDR1 is WSHSY and CDR2 is SAAADI. CDR3 DNA: TGCGCCAGCAGTGAGTCGGCAGGGTGGGGCACAGATACGCAGCATTTT. It yields the protein CASSESAGWGTDTQHF.